These 11 T cell receptor beta chains came from one sample sequenced in a study of cytomegalovirus exposure and HLA in healthy donors. Researchers ran the PCR with 60 Vbeta and 13 Jbeta primers. Profiled with immunoSEQ multiplex PCR; TCRdb holds only in-frame clones, not every one. Altogether 100,000 to 150,000 clones are present, around 68% being singletons, with the ten largest covering 4%. The sample comprised PBMCs. These receptors were taken from a man aged 40-49 years in good health and CMV-seropositive.

The J gene is TRBJ2-7, the V gene TRBV30; 9 bases map to TRBD1. CDR1 and CDR2 (germline): GTSNPN, SVGIG (reference sequence). The trim removed 5 bases at V and 6 bases at J, leaving 11 bases unmatched. The CDR3 loop spans 14 amino acids. The CDR3 nucleotides are TGTGCCTGGGATGTGGCGGACAGGGGCAGCGAGCAGTACTTC. It specifies CAWDVADRGSEQYF.

The chain carries TRBV6-6 and TRBJ2-1; 7 bases fit TRBD2. The V gene's germline CDR1 is MNHNY and CDR2 SVGAGI (reference sequence). The CDR3 has 10 residues. The trim removed 6 bases at V and 12 bases at J, leaving 2 bases unmatched. CDR3 sequence (DNA): TGTGCCAGCAGCCGGGAGGCGCAGTTCTTC. Its protein product is CASSREAQFF.

The chain has TRBV28 and TRBJ1-5, with D unresolved. The CDR3 sequence is 14 residues long. V gave up 7 bases and J gave up 2 bases, with 12 bases separating them. The germline gives CDR1 MDHEN, CDR2 SYDVKM. CDR3: CASTEQVGNQPQHF. CDR3 sequence (DNA): TGTGCCAGCACTGAGCAGGTTGGCAATCAGCCCCAGCATTTT.

This rearrangement joins TRBV6-5 to TRBJ1-1; 8 nucleotides agree with TRBD1. The CDR3 spans 14 residues. Losses at the gene ends were 6 bases for V and 6 bases for J; bases not matched to a gene: 9. The V gene's germline CDR1 is MNHEY and CDR2 SVGAGI. This CDR3 is CASSRQGLGAEAFF. DNA for the CDR3: TGTGCCAGCAGCCGACAGGGGTTGGGCGCTGAAGCTTTCTTT.

This sequence joins TRBV27 and TRBJ2-7; TRBD2 aligns across 11 bases. This CDR3 region has 16 residues. J gave up 2 bases and V 8 bases, and 11 bases lay outside the gene matches. The germline CDR1 and CDR2 sequences are MNHEY and SMNVEV (reference sequence). The CDR3: CASSSFLAGGPYEQYF. CDR3 bases: TGTGCCAGCTCCTCTTTCCTAGCGGGAGGTCCCTACGAGCAGTACTTC.

DNA of the CDR3: TGCGCCACTACTACGAACGGGGCAGATACGCAGTATTTT. Translating gives CATTTNGADTQYF. The rearrangement uses TRBV5-1 and TRBJ2-3; weak D call: TRBD2 (5 bases). The V end was cut by 9 bases, the J end by 4 bases, with 15 bases between. Per germline, CDR1 SGHRS and CDR2 YFSETQ. The CDR3 spans 13 residues.

The chain employs TRBV11-3 and TRBJ2-5; 9 bases map to TRBD2. Germline V gene lookup returns CDR1 SGHNT and CDR2 YENEEA. Unmatched junction bases numbered 9, after V lost 6 bases and J lost 4 bases. This CDR3 region has 15 residues. CDR3 sequence reads: CASSSSGIRGETQYF. DNA for the CDR3: TGTGCCAGCAGTTCTAGCGGGATAAGAGGAGAGACCCAGTACTTC.

This clone was picked up one time. CDR3 protein: CASSAPGQGLWSANVLTF. The CDR3 bases are TGTGCCAGCAGCGCCCCGGGACAGGGTCTCTGGAGTGCCAACGTCCTGACTTTC. This chain connects TRBV7-9 to TRBJ2-6, with 9 bases identical to TRBD1. With 5 bases clipped from V and 7 bases from J, the junction kept 15 bases outside the gene matches. The CDR3 extends over 18 amino acids. Germline-derived CDR1 and CDR2 are SEHNR and FQNEAQ (reference sequence). Supplemented by reference TRBV7-9 and TRBJ2-6, the full variable domain reads DTGVSQNPRHKITKRGQNVTFRCDPISEHNRLYWYRQTLGQGPEFLTYFQNEAQLEKSRLLSDRFSAERPKGSFSTLEIQRTEQGDSAMYLCASSAPGQGLWSANVLTFGAGSRLTVL.

The V and J genes are TRBV19 and TRBJ2-3, with a weak D call TRBD2 (6 bases). Germline V CDR1 and CDR2: LNHDA, SQIVND (reference sequence). V was clipped by 7 bases and J by 4 bases, with 21 bases between them. The CDR3 loop spans 16 amino acids. CDR3 DNA sequence: TGTGCCAGTAACACGGGAGTGGGCCTCGGCGCAGATACGCAGTATTTT. Protein product: CASNTGVGLGADTQYF.

This clone turned up a few times. The CDR3 DNA reads TGTGCCAGCAGCTTGAATATAGGGGGCAGAGACACTGAAGCTTTCTTT. This gives the protein CASSLNIGGRDTEAFF. The chain couples TRBV5-4 to TRBJ1-1; 7 bases agree with TRBD1. With V trimmed by 1 base and J by 3 bases, 9 bases remained unmatched. This CDR3 has 16 residues. Germline V gives CDR1 SGHNT, CDR2 YYREEE (reference sequence).

This sequence joins TRBV9 and TRBJ2-2, with 12 bases lining up with TRBD2. Germline CDR1 reads SGDLS; CDR2 reads YYNGEE. V was pared by 4 bases and J by 7 bases, with 8 bases of the junction left unmatched. The length of the CDR3 is 16 residues. The DNA for the CDR3 is TGTGCCAGCAGCTCGACTAGCGGGAGCGGGGTCGGGGAGCTGTTTTTT. Translated: CASSSTSGSGVGELFF.